This TCR beta chain was retrieved from a study of blood T cell repertoires in COVID-19 (TCRdb year 2020). In terms of the full investigation: Samples from collaborators originated in the United States, Italy and Spain and spanned both the acute and convalescent phases of COVID-19. The prospective study material was composed of cDNA or gDNA derived from T cells, B-cell-depleted T cells, or PBMCs. Deeply sampled blood TCRbeta repertoires from subjects exposed to, actively infected with, or recovered from COVID-19 were included in the dataset. A freely available public database, intended as a resource for researchers studying the immune response to SARS-CoV-2, is where the repertoires were released. Samples came from the ongoing ImmuneRACE study (first 160 participants) plus 1,254 subjects from 6 global collaborators. Sample metadata almost always included a de-identified subject ID, COVID-19 status, age in years and sex. Where available, HLA class I and class II types were obtained from metadata supplied by the sample provider rather than from assay-based typing.

In regard to this clone: Its target antigen remains unknown. Base qualities were left out, and no much larger clone turns up one base away.

Results the study describes overall, beyond this receptor: How much clinical and demographic metadata was included differed by source and by participant, and the metadata was provided uncurated.

The germline V gene specifies SGHDT as CDR1 and YYEEEE as CDR2. The CDR3 numbers 14 residues from cysteine through phenylalanine. Only CDR3 DNA remains: 42 bases, in frame from the first base. Germline trimming: 4 bases from V, 1 base from J; junction bases outside gene matches: 4. The collaborating institutions used their own protocols to collect whole blood in K2EDTA tubes. For TCRbeta analysis, collaborators shipped samples as frozen whole blood, isolated PBMCs, or DNA extracted from either of those sample types. The immunoSEQ Assay, a bias-controlled multiplex PCR, was used to amplify TCRbeta CDR3 regions from genomic DNA. As for how the authors treated the data: Nucleated cell counts per sample were estimated from amplification of reference gene primers within the assay. To quantify the absolute abundance of each unique TCRbeta CDR3 rearrangement, sequence reads were collapsed and filtered. Productive Simpson clonality was computed per sample as the square root of Simpson's diversity index over productive rearrangements. The immuneACCESS repertoire file appears here via TCRdb, limited to in-frame rearrangements. These files lack a portion of the clones; in checked studies, under half of the deficit traces to unresolved V genes, and the cause of the others is not known. That table gives V, J and clone size, and the DNA gave D and trimming. The sample table lists about 280,000 clones, around 86% of them with a count of one. The ten largest clones add up to 3% of the sample.

Sequencing was done on a sample of peripheral blood. This clonotype originated in a woman aged 25 to 39 with active or convalescent COVID-19. This chain is built from TRBV5-6 and TRBJ2-7; 8 nucleotides in the junction match TRBD2. CDR3 reads: CASSPGGKSYEQYF. The DNA sequence is as follows: TGTGCCAGCAGCCCGGGGGGGAAATCCTACGAGCAGTACTTC.